Below are 14 T cell receptor beta chains sequenced from a single sample in a study of Ad26.COV2.S vaccination and SARS-CoV-2 variants. Treatment described: 15 to 20 received Ad26.COV2.S at low or high dose, single or two shots; 5 received placebo; per-sample allocation not given. Samples came from day 63 after the first vaccine or placebo injection. Produced via immunoSEQ multiplex PCR; TCRdb's table is partial and in-frame only. The repertoire holds fewer than 500,000 clones, roughly nine tenths seen once, with about 2.7% in the top ten. The source material was peripheral blood, sampled in a trial of Ad26.COV2.S vaccine versus placebo. Receptor source: a person aged 18 to 65 who received the Ad26.COV2.S COVID-19 vaccine or a placebo.

The sample holds one count of this clone. The chain is built from TRBV5-4 and TRBJ2-5, with a possible D match to TRBD1 (5 bases). This CDR3 is built from 14 residues. Germline CDR1 and CDR2: SGHNT and YYREEE (reference sequence). Between the trimmed V and J ends, which lost 1 base and 2 bases, there was a span of 9 bases. The CDR3 here is CASSLKGNQETQYF. For the CDR3, the DNA is TGTGCCAGCAGCTTGAAGGGGAATCAAGAGACCCAGTACTTC.

This chain joins TRBV7-2 and TRBJ1-6; TRBD1 is a possible D gene (6 bases). Germline CDR1 SGHTA, CDR2 FQGNSA. The CDR3 totals 14 residues. V was trimmed by 5 bases and J by 6 bases, leaving 11 bases between them. The CDR3, as DNA: TGTGCCAGCAGCGCCAGGGGTCCTAATTCACCCCTCCACTTT. It codes for CASSARGPNSPLHF.

The rearrangement uses TRBV5-8 and TRBJ1-1; D perhaps matches TRBD1 (5 bases). CDR1 is SGHTS, CDR2 YDEGEE, per germline. Trimming removed 7 bases from V and 1 base from J, with 20 bases in between. The CDR3 has 16 amino acids. CDR3 nucleotides: TGTGCCAGCCCATCGGAGGGCAGGGCGGGGAACACTGAAGCTTTCTTT. Translated, it gives CASPSEGRAGNTEAFF.

V gene TRBV29-1 combines with J gene TRBJ2-1; 7 bases match TRBD2. The ends lost 5 bases at V and 4 bases at J; junction bases unmatched: 17. This CDR3 is 17 amino acids long. Germline V lookup: CDR1 SQVTM, CDR2 ANQGSEA. CDR3: CSVTLLLATFVYNEQFF. The DNA for the CDR3 is TGCAGCGTTACACTCCTACTAGCGACCTTCGTTTACAATGAGCAGTTCTTC.

The chain joins TRBV6-5 to TRBJ1-1; D ambiguous. The V end lost 5 bases, the J end lost 4 bases, and 11 bases lay between the germline ends. There are 13 residues in the CDR3. CDR1 is MNHEY, CDR2 SVGAGI, per germline. CDR3 residues: CASSQRLGTEAFF. The CDR3, as DNA: TGTGCCAGCAGTCAGCGGTTGGGCACTGAAGCTTTCTTT.

The V call is TRBV11-2, the J call TRBJ1-6, with 8 bases that match TRBD1. V was clipped by 5 bases and J by 7 bases; unmatched bases: 7. The CDR3 has 15 amino acids. Germline CDR1 is SGHAT and CDR2 is FQNNGV. The CDR3 loop is CASSPRDRLNSPLHF. The DNA for the CDR3 is TGTGCCAGCAGCCCCCGGGACAGGCTAAATTCACCCCTCCACTTT.

The chain combines TRBV9 with TRBJ1-3, with 8 bases that match TRBD1. The CDR3 contains 15 residues. With 4 bases clipped from V and 4 bases from J, the junction kept 7 bases outside the gene matches. The V gene's germline CDR1 is SGDLS and CDR2 YYNGEE. The CDR3 region has the DNA TGTGCCAGCAGCCCTTGGACAGGGTGGGGAAACACCATATATTTT. Its protein product is CASSPWTGWGNTIYF.

J is TRBJ2-7 and V is TRBV20-1, with D perhaps matching TRBD2 (5 bases). The CDR3 spans 12 residues. V gave up 3 bases and J gave up 6 bases, with 12 bases separating them. Germline V gives CDR1 DFQATT, CDR2 SNEGSKA (reference sequence). CDR3 sequence reads: CSASPDYAEQYF. CDR3 in DNA: TGCAGTGCTAGTCCAGACTACGCCGAGCAGTACTTC.

The genes are TRBV6-5 and TRBJ1-1; no clear D gene. The length of the CDR3 is 14 residues. Trimming removed 2 bases from V and 1 base from J, with 8 bases in between. Per germline, CDR1 MNHEY and CDR2 SVGAGI. The CDR3 reads CASSYEYTNTEAFF. The CDR3 nucleotides are TGTGCCAGCAGTTACGAGTATACGAACACTGAAGCTTTCTTT.

The J gene is TRBJ2-3, the V gene TRBV28; 7 bases align to TRBD1. CDR3 size: 15 residues. With 2 bases clipped from V and 1 base from J, the junction kept 3 bases outside the gene matches. Germline lookup yields CDR1 MDHEN and CDR2 SYDVKM. The CDR3 nucleotides are TGTGCCAGCAGTTTAGGCGACAGGGGCACAGATACGCAGTATTTT. It yields the protein CASSLGDRGTDTQYF. Full variable domain (remainder filled in from reference TRBV28 and TRBJ2-3): DVKVTQSSRYLVKRTGEKVFLECVQDMDHENMFWYRQDPGLGLRLIYFSYDVKMKEKGDIPEGYSVSREKKERFSLILESASTNQTSMYLCASSLGDRGTDTQYFGPGTRLTVL.

The rearrangement links TRBV6-1 to TRBJ2-1; no reliable D call. CDR1 and CDR2 from the germline V gene are MNHNS and SASEGT. With 2 bases removed from V and 3 bases from J, the gap between germline ends came to 11 bases. The CDR3 length is 15 residues. The CDR3 bases are TGTGCCAGCAGTGAATGGCTACCCCTCTACAATGAGCAGTTCTTC. Its translation is CASSEWLPLYNEQFF.

This CDR3 is CASSSTSGGAGEQFF. Here the CDR3 DNA reads TGTGCCAGCTCGTCTACTAGCGGGGGGGCCGGTGAGCAGTTCTTC. The chain carries TRBV18 and TRBJ2-1, with TRBD2 matching over 13 bases. Losses at the gene ends were 6 bases for V and 9 bases for J; bases not matched to a gene: 8. CDR1 KGHSH and CDR2 LQKENI come from the germline V gene. The CDR3 has 15 residues.

The V call is TRBV5-1, the J call TRBJ2-3; D unresolved. V was cut by 1 base and J by 0 bases, with 12 bases left in between. Germline V gives CDR1 SGHRS, CDR2 YFSETQ. The CDR3 runs 16 residues. The CDR3 DNA is TGCGCCAGCAGCTTGTTGACCGACCCTAGCACAGATACGCAGTATTTT. Translation: CASSLLTDPSTDTQYF.

This clone was recorded a few times. J is TRBJ1-6 and V is TRBV5-1; no clear D. V was pared by 0 bases and J by 6 bases, with 7 bases between. This CDR3 comprises 14 residues. Germline V gives CDR1 SGHRS, CDR2 YFSETQ. CDR3 sequence reads: CASSLDGLNSPLHF. The CDR3 DNA sequence: TGCGCCAGCAGCTTGGACGGTCTTAATTCACCCCTCCACTTT.